The following is a TCR beta chain sequence with its context. With autoimmune disease history or systemic immunosuppression, patients were excluded. The sample belongs to a study of OX40 agonist ivuxolimab in advanced cancers. Across the whole study: A diagnosis of hepatocellular carcinoma, melanoma, renal cell or head and neck cancer was present in dose-escalation patients.

This table comes from immunoSEQ multiplex PCR, and its TCRdb copy is limited to in-frame clones, with some not included. The sample holds around 80,000 clones, roughly 80% seen once. The receptor comes from an adult with an advanced solid tumor such as melanoma, head and neck, liver or kidney cancer. This specimen consisted of CD4+ or CD8+ T cells sorted from blood, obtained in a trial of the OX40 agonist ivuxolimab.

The chain's CDR3 is CASNREYHEQYF. CDR3 bases: TGTGCCAGTAATCGGGAGTACCACGAGCAGTACTTC. J is TRBJ2-7 and V is TRBV19; tentatively, D is TRBD2 (6 bases). This CDR3 is built from 12 residues. Germline V gene data show CDR1 as LNHDA and CDR2 as SQIVND (reference sequence). Trimming took off 7 bases at V and 5 bases at J, with 12 bases between the two ends. The entire variable domain, with the rest obtained from reference TRBV19 and TRBJ2-7, is as follows: DGGITQSPKYLFRKEGQNVTLSCEQNLNHDAMYWYRQDPGQGLRLIYYSQIVNDFQKGDIAEGYSVSREKKESFPLTVTSAQKNPTAFYLCASNREYHEQYFGPGTRLTVT.